What follows are 20 T cell receptor beta chains derived from one specimen sequenced in a study of molecular identifiers for immune sequencing clone quantification. TCRdb processed the PCR reads anew with MiXCR; each CDR3 protein has one entry. The table shows about 12,000 distinct CDR3 sequences, with approximately 20% occurring only once. The sample comprised naive CD8+ T cells from blood, with Jurkat cell RNA spiked in. Regarding subset: FACS-sorted CD8+CD4-CCR7+CD45RA+ naive T cells. The receptor source for this set is a human donor in good health. Some libraries in this study had Jurkat cell RNA spiked in.

This clonotype is labeled as medium-sized. The CDR3 is CASSQAPGGFGANVLTF. In nucleotides, the CDR3 is TGCGCCAGCAGCCAAGCCCCTGGAGGGTTTGGGGCCAACGTCCTGACTTTC. This sequence joins TRBV4-1 and TRBJ2-6, with a weak D call TRBD2 (6 bases). Germline-derived CDR1 and CDR2 are MGHRA and YSYEKL. The V and J ends lost 1 base and 3 bases respectively, with 13 bases between them. The CDR3 extends over 17 amino acids.

This clonotype was counted many times. V usage is TRBV13 and J usage is TRBJ2-1; no clear D. The CDR3 spans 11 residues. Germline lookup yields CDR1 PRHDT and CDR2 FYEKMQ (reference sequence). V was trimmed by 5 bases and J by 9 bases, leaving 8 bases between them. CDR3 sequence (DNA): TGTGCCAGCAGCCTAGAAGGTGAGCAGTTCTTC. This sequence encodes CASSLEGEQFF. The variable domain in full, completed from reference TRBV13 and TRBJ2-1, reads AAGVIQSPRHLIKEKRETATLKCYPIPRHDTVYWYQQGPGQDPQFLISFYEKMQSDKGSIPDRFSAQQFSDYHSELNMSSLELGDSALYFCASSLEGEQFFGPGTRLTVL.

A word on this clonotype: This could be a read error, since a much larger clone is one nucleotide away. The rearrangement joins TRBV27 to TRBJ2-2; TRBD2 aligns across 8 bases. This CDR3 region has 15 residues. Germline trimming cut 7 bases from V and 6 bases from J; bases unmatched to any gene: 10. CDR1 and CDR2 (germline): MNHEY, SMNVEV (reference sequence). CDR3 in amino acids: CASNTIAGYAGELFF. The CDR3 DNA reads as TGTGCCAGCAATACTATAGCGGGATACGCCGGGGAGCTGTTTTTT.

This clonotype was counted ten times or more. The rearrangement links TRBV15 to TRBJ1-5, with 8 nucleotides matching TRBD1. CDR1 and CDR2 from the germline V gene are LNHNV and YYDKDF (reference sequence). Trimming at V came to 0 bases and at J to 4 bases, leaving 5 bases not matched to a gene. The CDR3 sequence is 16 residues long. In nucleotides, the CDR3 is TGTGCCACCAGCAGAGACCAGGGGGCTAAGAATCAGCCCCAGCATTTT. Translation: CATSRDQGAKNQPQHF.

A remark on this clonotype: A much larger clone lies one base from this, so it may be a read error. This CDR3 is missing its conserved last phenylalanine or tryptophan, likely due to a read error. The chain links TRBV7-2 to TRBJ2-1, with 12 positions matching TRBD2. Germline V CDR1 and CDR2: SGHTA, FQGNSA. The CDR3 is 17 residues long. V lost 1 base and J lost 10; bases outside the gene matches: 11. The CDR3: CASSLEVRTSGAGEQFL. The CDR3 region has the DNA TGTGCCAGCAGCTTAGAAGTTCGGACTAGCGGGGCGGGGGAGCAGTTCCTC.

This clonotype is classed as medium-sized. The V gene is TRBV9, the J gene TRBJ2-7; the match to TRBD2 covers 11 bases. CDR1 is SGDLS, CDR2 YYNGEE, per germline. J gave up 5 bases and V 0 bases, and 7 bases lay outside the gene matches. The CDR3 contains 16 residues. CDR3 in amino acids: CASSVAPASGRNEQYF. The CDR3 DNA follows: TGTGCCAGCAGCGTAGCTCCGGCTAGCGGGAGGAACGAGCAGTACTTC.

On this clonotype: Likely a read error: the CDR3 ends without its conserved phenylalanine or tryptophan. The chain combines TRBV7-6 with TRBJ1-4; D unclear. The CDR3 sequence is 14 residues long. V gave up 3 bases and J gave up 7 bases, with 12 bases separating them. Germline loops: CDR1 SGHVS, CDR2 FNYEAQ. The CDR3 here is CASSFGPNPEKLFS. CDR3 nucleotides: TGTGCCAGCAGCTTCGGACCTAACCCTGAAAAACTGTTTTCT.

This clonotype was counted a single time. This sequence may be a read error, since a much larger clone differs from it by one base. The CDR3 region is CASSYSPQASYEQYF. The CDR3 DNA follows: TGTGCCAGCAGTTACTCGCCACAGGCGTCCTACGAGCAGTACTTC. The V gene is TRBV6-5, the J gene TRBJ2-7; perhaps TRBD1 as D (5 bases). With 0 bases removed from V and 1 base from J, the gap between germline ends came to 10 bases. The CDR3 spans 15 residues. The germline CDR1 and CDR2 sequences are MNHEY and SVGAGI.

Remarks on this clonotype: A junction boundary mismatches the germline segment, possibly from a read error. The chain combines TRBV4-1 with TRBJ2-7, with 7 bases lining up with TRBD2. The CDR3 is 16 residues long. Germline loops: CDR1 MGHRA, CDR2 YSYEKL. DNA for the CDR3: TGCGCCAGCAGCCAAGCGGGGGGTGGGGAAGACTACGAGCAGTGCTTC. Residues: CASSQAGGGEDYEQCF.

By share, this clonotype counts as medium-sized. The rearrangement uses TRBV7-2 and TRBJ2-5; D unclear. V lost 2 bases, J lost 1 base, and 5 bases lay in between. This CDR3 is 13 amino acids long. The germline CDR1 and CDR2 sequences are SGHTA and FQGNSA. The CDR3 protein is CASSLSLQETQYF. The CDR3 bases are TGTGCCAGCAGCTTAAGCCTCCAAGAGACCCAGTACTTC.

Only a few counts were recorded for this clonotype. The junction departs from germline at one end; a sequencing error may be responsible. This sequence joins TRBV7-9 and TRBJ2-3, with a weak D call TRBD2 (5 bases). The CDR3 sequence is 17 residues long. Per the germline V gene, CDR1 is SEHNR and CDR2 is FQNEAQ (reference sequence). The CDR3 is CASSLLPAGLSTDAQYF. CDR3 coding DNA: TGTGCCAGCAGCTTACTTCCGGCAGGACTCAGCACAGATGCGCAGTATTTT.

This clonotype was detected only a few times. One end of the junction is discordant with germline, which a read error may explain. CDR3 loop: CASSFERGYYNEQSF. CDR3 DNA sequence: TGTGCCAGCAGTTTCGAGCGGGGTTACTACAATGAGCAGTCCTTC. The J gene is TRBJ2-1, the V gene TRBV12-3 or TRBV12-4, with TRBD2 matching 7 bases. The CDR3 has 15 residues.

This clonotype was detected ten times or more. The chain has TRBV5-6 and TRBJ2-7; D uncertain. The V gene's germline CDR1 is SGHDT and CDR2 YYEEEE. The CDR3 has 14 residues. Between the trimmed V and J ends, which lost 2 bases and 3 bases, there was a span of 12 bases. Written as DNA, the CDR3 is TGTGCCAGCAGCTTCAAGAGGCAGGTCTACGAGCAGTACTTC. Translation: CASSFKRQVYEQYF.

This clonotype is categorized as medium-sized (0.01 to 0.1%). The chain recombines TRBV21-1 with TRBJ2-1. TRBV21-1 is classified as a pseudogene. The CDR3 is made up of 15 amino acids. CDR3 sequence (DNA): TGTGCCAGCAGCAAAGTTTCGCGACAATACAATGAGCAGTTCTTC. Amino acids: CASSKVSRQYNEQFF.

In its sample, this clonotype is medium-sized (0.01 to 0.1%). The V gene is TRBV15, the J gene TRBJ1-5; maybe TRBD1 (5 bases). V dropped 0 bases and J dropped 2 bases, with 11 bases sitting between them. Germline V gives CDR1 LNHNV, CDR2 YYDKDF (reference sequence). There are 16 residues in the CDR3. Here the CDR3 reads CATSRDYGRGNQPQHF. CDR3 nucleotides: TGTGCCACCAGCAGAGATTACGGCAGGGGCAATCAGCCCCAGCATTTT. Full variable domain (outside the CDR3, taken from reference TRBV15 and TRBJ1-5): DAMVIQNPRYQVTQFGKPVTLSCSQTLNHNVMYWYQQKSSQAPKLLFHYYDKDFNNEADTPDNFQSRRPNTSFCFLDIRSPGLGDTAMYLCATSRDYGRGNQPQHFGDGTRLSIL.

This clonotype is medium-sized (0.01 to 0.1%) by share. The gene calls are TRBV28 and TRBJ1-5, with D perhaps matching TRBD1 (5 bases). Per germline, CDR1 MDHEN and CDR2 SYDVKM. The ends were cut back, 3 bases at V and 2 bases at J, with 8 bases in the middle. The CDR3 consists of 14 residues. Written as DNA, the CDR3 is TGTGCCAGCAGTTTGGGGGGGGGCAATCAGCCCCAGCATTTT. It is translated as CASSLGGGNQPQHF.

This clonotype was observed many times. The V and J genes are TRBV6-5 and TRBJ1-1, with TRBD1 as a possible D gene (5 bases). The CDR3 has 16 residues. The V gene lost 2 bases and the J gene lost 3 bases, with 16 bases spanning the gap. From germline, CDR1 is MNHEY and CDR2 SVGAGI. CDR3 DNA sequence: TGTGCCAGCAGTTACGGAGCAGGGAAACGGTACACTGAAGCTTTCTTT. Translation: CASSYGAGKRYTEAFF.

This clonotype occurred a few times. This chain joins TRBV2 and TRBJ2-1; D unresolved. The CDR3 spans 15 residues. Trimming removed 2 bases at V and 0 bases at J, with 8 bases between. Germline V gene lookup returns CDR1 SNHLY and CDR2 FYNNEI. CDR3 protein: CASSESRNSYNEQFF. The CDR3 region has the DNA TGTGCCAGCAGTGAATCCCGTAACTCCTACAATGAGCAGTTCTTC.

This clonotype has a handful of counts. The chain combines TRBV5-6 with TRBJ1-6; D is unclear. Between the trimmed V and J ends, which lost 0 bases and 18 bases, there was a span of 13 bases. There are 12 residues in the CDR3. The germline gives CDR1 SGHDT, CDR2 YYEEEE. The CDR3 region is CASSLALGETHF. CDR3 coding DNA: TGTGCCAGCAGCTTGGCCCTCGGGGAGACCCACTTT.

By sample fraction, this clonotype is medium-sized. This chain links TRBV6-1 with TRBJ2-7, with D possibly matching TRBD1 (6 bases). Germline V gene lookup returns CDR1 MNHNS and CDR2 SASEGT. CDR3 size: 14 residues. With 6 bases removed from V and 5 bases from J, the gap between germline ends came to 17 bases. The CDR3 region is CASRKLGAMNEQYF. DNA for the CDR3: TGTGCCAGCAGGAAATTGGGGGCTATGAACGAGCAGTACTTC.